These 32 T cell receptor beta chains were all obtained from the same sample, sequenced in a study of OX40 agonist ivuxolimab in advanced cancers. Measured with immunoSEQ multiplex PCR; TCRdb has only the in-frame clones, and not every one. This table has some 77,000 clones, roughly 85% appearing once. Material: CD4+ or CD8+ T cells sorted from blood, obtained in a trial of the OX40 agonist ivuxolimab. These receptors were obtained from an adult with an advanced solid tumor such as melanoma, head and neck, liver or kidney cancer.

This clone has just one count. The rearrangement links TRBV27 to TRBJ1-1, with a weak D call TRBD1 (6 bases). Germline lookup yields CDR1 MNHEY and CDR2 SMNVEV (reference sequence). The CDR3 loop spans 13 amino acids. Deletions cut 5 bases from V and 8 bases from J, with 15 bases between. CDR3 DNA sequence: TGTGCCAGCAGTGAGGGGGGCAGAGAAGAAGCTTTCTTT. This codes for CASSEGGREEAFF.

The J gene is TRBJ2-6, the V gene TRBV13; 7 nucleotides line up with TRBD1. From germline, CDR1 is PRHDT and CDR2 FYEKMQ (reference sequence). The junction had 8 bases not matched to a gene; V was cut back by 5 bases and J by 4 bases. The CDR3 has 16 amino acids. The DNA for the CDR3 is TGTGCCAGCAGCCCGAACAGGGGAGACGGGGCCAACGTCCTGACTTTC. Its protein product is CASSPNRGDGANVLTF.

This sequence joins TRBV6-6 and TRBJ1-5; 7 bases line up with TRBD1. The germline CDR1 and CDR2 sequences are MNHNY and SVGAGI (reference sequence). The CDR3 is 15 residues long. The junction had 6 bases not matched to a gene; V was cut back by 7 bases and J by 0 bases. DNA of the CDR3: TGTGCCAGCATCCTCACAGGGGATAGCAATCAGCCCCAGCATTTT. Encoded protein: CASILTGDSNQPQHF.

The rearrangement joins TRBV7-8 to TRBJ1-4; 9 bases align to TRBD1. V gave up 2 bases and J gave up 7 bases; unmatched junction bases: 11. Germline V gene sequence: CDR1 SGHVS, CDR2 FQNEAQ. The CDR3 totals 17 residues. As DNA, the CDR3 is TGTGCCAGCAGCTTAAAAAGACCGGGACAGGGACTTGAAAAACTGTTTTTT. Translating gives CASSLKRPGQGLEKLFF. Full variable domain (missing parts from reference TRBV7-8 and TRBJ1-4): GAGVSQSPRYKVAKRGQDVALRCDPISGHVSLFWYQQALGQGPEFLTYFQNEAQLDKSGLPSDRFFAERPEGSVSTLKIQRTQQEDSAVYLCASSLKRPGQGLEKLFFGSGTQLSVL.

The chain links TRBV6-5 to TRBJ1-1; 7 bases are a match to TRBD1. The CDR3 is made up of 13 amino acids. Germline CDR1 and CDR2: MNHEY and SVGAGI. Trimming removed 6 bases from V and 2 bases from J; junction bases left unmatched: 3. CDR3 coding DNA: TGTGCCAGCAGGAGGGACAGCAACACTGAAGCTTTCTTT. It encodes CASRRDSNTEAFF.

This chain uses TRBV9 with TRBJ2-5; D may be TRBD2 (5 bases). Looked up from germline, CDR1 is SGDLS and CDR2 is YYNGEE. Trimming stripped 10 bases from V and 5 bases from J, with 15 bases between. The CDR3 length is 12 residues. The CDR3 is CAGRDMGETQYF. The DNA of the CDR3 is TGTGCCGGTCGGGATATGGGTGAGACCCAGTACTTC.

The gene calls are TRBV5-6 and TRBJ2-3; 8 nucleotides agree with TRBD2. J was trimmed by 4 bases and V by 4 bases; bases with no gene match: 11. This CDR3 is 16 amino acids long. The germline CDR1 and CDR2 sequences are SGHDT and YYEEEE. The CDR3 region has the DNA TGTGCCAGCAGCCTTCGGGGGGGCCGCCCTCCAGATACGCAGTATTTT. Amino acids: CASSLRGGRPPDTQYF.

The rearrangement joins TRBV6-4 to TRBJ2-6; 7 nucleotides align to TRBD1. Germline V gene lookup returns CDR1 MRHNA and CDR2 SNTAGT. The CDR3 is 16 residues long. Trimming took 4 bases from V and 1 from J; bases not matched to a gene: 4. Here the CDR3 DNA reads TGTGCCAGCAGTGGACAGGGCCCTTCTGGGGCCAACGTCCTGACTTTC. Translating it yields CASSGQGPSGANVLTF.

Only one count was recorded for this clone. This chain connects TRBV7-2 to TRBJ2-2, with D hard to call. The germline V and J ends were trimmed by 3 bases and 4 bases, with 6 bases remaining between them. Germline V gene sequence: CDR1 SGHTA, CDR2 FQGNSA. The CDR3 length is 13 residues. The CDR3 here is CASSFMGTGELFF. CDR3 in DNA: TGTGCCAGCAGCTTTATGGGCACCGGGGAGCTGTTTTTT.

This clone was recorded only once. The chain uses TRBV10-1 and TRBJ1-5, with 7 bases lining up with TRBD1. Germline V CDR1 and CDR2: WNHNN, SYGVQD (reference sequence). With V trimmed by 4 bases and J by 4 bases, 4 bases remained unmatched. CDR3 length: 14 amino acids. The CDR3 protein is CASSGGQVNQPQHF. The CDR3 bases are TGCGCCAGCAGTGGAGGACAGGTAAATCAGCCCCAGCATTTT.

The chain combines TRBV5-1 with TRBJ2-5; tentative D call: TRBD1 (6 bases). The J call could be wrong; TRBJ2-7 is a better fit for the DNA end. The CDR3 is 14 residues long. Germline assignment: CDR1 SGHRS and CDR2 YFSETQ. For the CDR3, the DNA is TGCGCCAGCAGCTTGGGGACAGATGCCTACGAGCAGTACTTC. Protein product: CASSLGTDAYEQYF.

This chain joins TRBV6-5 and TRBJ1-5; tentatively, D is TRBD1 (5 bases). Trimming removed 6 bases from V and 6 bases from J, with 9 bases in between. Germline V lookup: CDR1 MNHEY, CDR2 SVGAGI. This CDR3 has 12 amino acids. The DNA for the CDR3 is TGTGCCAGCAGAACCGGGGCTCAGCCCCAGCATTTT. Its translation: CASRTGAQPQHF.

The rearrangement links TRBV5-4 to TRBJ2-3, with TRBD1 as a possible D gene (6 bases). The V and J ends lost 0 bases and 2 bases respectively, with 13 bases between them. CDR3 size: 16 residues. Germline V gene data show CDR1 as SGHNT and CDR2 as YYREEE (reference sequence). The CDR3 region has the DNA TGTGCCAGCAGCTTGGGAGAGGACAGAGTCACAGATACGCAGTATTTT. This gives the protein CASSLGEDRVTDTQYF.

The gene calls are TRBV7-9 and TRBJ2-3, with D possibly being TRBD2 (6 bases). The CDR3 contains 16 residues. Germline V lookup: CDR1 SEHNR, CDR2 FQNEAQ (reference sequence). With 4 bases removed from V and 8 bases from J, the gap between germline ends came to 22 bases. CDR3 sequence: CASSSGGTLKMGTQYF. CDR3 nucleotide sequence: TGTGCCAGCAGCTCAGGTGGGACTCTAAAGATGGGTACGCAGTATTTT.

This chain uses TRBV4-3 with TRBJ2-5; 11 bases map to TRBD1. This CDR3 has 15 amino acids. In germline, CDR1 is LGHNA, CDR2 YSLEER. V shed 4 bases and J 5 bases; nucleotides not matched to a gene: 6. The CDR3 nucleotides read TGCGCCAGCAGCCGAGGGACAGGGGGGGAGGAGACCCAGTACTTC. As protein: CASSRGTGGEETQYF.

The V call is TRBV11-3, the J call TRBJ2-4; the match to TRBD2 covers 7 bases. V lost 4 bases, J lost 9 bases, and 6 bases stayed unmatched. Germline assignment: CDR1 SGHNT and CDR2 YENEEA. CDR3 size: 13 residues. The CDR3 reads CASSSGGRGIQYF. The CDR3 DNA follows: TGTGCCAGCAGCTCGGGGGGACGGGGCATTCAGTACTTC.

This chain joins TRBV9 and TRBJ2-2; the D is unclear. From germline, CDR1 is SGDLS and CDR2 YYNGEE. The CDR3 extends over 14 amino acids. Trimming shortened V by 0 bases and J by 6 bases, and 9 bases separated the two germline ends. The DNA for the CDR3 is TGTGCCAGCAGCGTAGAGCTGTGGCCCGGGGAGCTGTTTTTT. Protein: CASSVELWPGELFF. The full variable domain, completed using reference TRBV9 and TRBJ2-2, is DSGVTQTPKHLITATGQRVTLRCSPRSGDLSVYWYQQSLDQGLQFLIQYYNGEERAKGNILERFSAQQFPDLHSELNLSSLELGDSALYFCASSVELWPGELFFGEGSRLTVL.

DNA of the CDR3: TGTGCCAGCAGCGTAGCGGGAGGACTTGAAGCTTTCTTT. Translated: CASSVAGGLEAFF. The chain employs TRBV9 and TRBJ1-1; D is unresolved. This CDR3 is built from 13 residues. Trimming removed 0 bases from V and 7 bases from J, with 10 bases in between. Looked up from germline, CDR1 is SGDLS and CDR2 is YYNGEE.

The chain carries TRBV7-3 and TRBJ2-1; D might be TRBD1 or TRBD2, each matching 5 bases. Germline lookup yields CDR1 SGHTA and CDR2 FQGTGA. The V end was cut by 2 bases, the J end by 7 bases, with 18 bases between. The CDR3 runs 16 residues. CDR3 nucleotides: TGTGCCAGCAGCTTAGGAGTCGGGACGGGTACTAATGAGCAGTTCTTC. Its protein product is CASSLGVGTGTNEQFF.

About this clone: Other DNA sequences within the sample encode an identical CDR3. The chain has TRBV7-2 and TRBJ1-2; D is uncertain. V was pared by 3 bases and J by 4 bases, with 12 bases between. The CDR3 extends over 14 amino acids. Per the germline V gene, CDR1 is SGHTA and CDR2 is FQGNSA. CDR3 in amino acids: CASSLGREGYGYTF. DNA for the CDR3: TGTGCCAGCAGCTTGGGAAGGGAAGGCTATGGCTACACCTTC. Full variable domain (missing parts from reference TRBV7-2 and TRBJ1-2): GAGVSQSPSNKVTEKGKDVELRCDPISGHTALYWYRQSLGQGLEFLIYFQGNSAPDKSGLPSDRFSAERTGGSVSTLTIQRTQQEDSAVYLCASSLGREGYGYTFGSGTRLTVV.

This clone was counted once. This sequence joins TRBV7-8 and TRBJ2-3; either TRBD1 or TRBD2 may fit D (5 bases each). This CDR3 is built from 16 residues. V lost 8 bases and J 0 bases, leaving 18 bases between the germline ends. Germline V lookup: CDR1 SGHVS, CDR2 FQNEAQ. The CDR3 sequence: CASSSLGTVSTDTQYF. CDR3 in DNA: TGTGCCAGCTCCTCCCTCGGGACGGTTAGCACAGATACGCAGTATTTT.

The V gene is TRBV5-1, the J gene TRBJ2-5; D not certain. The J call may be wrong; the DNA end is better matched by TRBJ2-7. There are 12 residues in the CDR3. The germline CDR1 and CDR2 sequences are SGHRS and YFSETQ. The CDR3 region has the DNA TGCGCCAGCAGCCTTAGCTCCTACGAGCAGTACTTC. Its protein is CASSLSSYEQYF.

This clone was counted only a few times. V is TRBV29-1 and J is TRBJ2-7; no definite D call. V was trimmed by 7 bases and J by 3 bases, leaving 7 bases between them. The CDR3 sequence is 10 residues long. Germline V gene data show CDR1 as SQVTM and CDR2 as ANQGSEA. The DNA of the CDR3 is TGCAGCGCTTATGACTACGAGCAGTACTTC. Translating gives CSAYDYEQYF.

The rearrangement joins TRBV5-1 to TRBJ2-7; TRBD1 matches at 10 bases. The CDR3 totals 15 residues. Germline trimming cut 4 bases from V and 2 bases from J; bases unmatched to any gene: 6. Germline V CDR1 and CDR2: SGHRS, YFSETQ. CDR3: CASSNSGQGAYEQYF. DNA for the CDR3: TGCGCCAGCAGCAATTCCGGACAGGGGGCCTACGAGCAGTACTTC.

The V call is TRBV5-1, the J call TRBJ2-5, with D possibly being TRBD1 (5 bases). The CDR3 is 13 residues long. Germline CDR1 SGHRS, CDR2 YFSETQ. Trimming pared 3 bases from V and 4 bases from J, leaving 10 bases between. The DNA of the CDR3 is TGCGCCAGCAGCTCCCAGGGAACAGAGACCCAGTACTTC. As protein: CASSSQGTETQYF.

The genes are TRBV11-2 and TRBJ2-2; D call uncertain. The germline V gene has CDR1 SGHAT and CDR2 FQNNGV. CDR3 size: 14 residues. The V end lost 1 base, the J end lost 6 bases, and 9 bases lay between the germline ends. The CDR3: CASSLVAGSGELFF. For the CDR3, the DNA is TGTGCCAGCAGCTTAGTCGCCGGTTCCGGGGAGCTGTTTTTT.

The chain carries TRBV5-1 and TRBJ1-1; unclear D gene. CDR1 SGHRS and CDR2 YFSETQ come from the germline V gene. Trimming left V 4 bases short and J 1 base short, with 11 bases between. The CDR3 sequence is 14 residues long. The CDR3 region is CASSLRAANTEAFF. The CDR3 coding sequence is TGCGCCAGCAGCCTTAGGGCGGCGAACACTGAAGCTTTCTTT.

The V gene is TRBV5-1, the J gene TRBJ2-3; weak D call: TRBD1 (6 bases). Germline CDR1 is SGHRS and CDR2 is YFSETQ. The CDR3 loop spans 13 amino acids. V was cut by 4 bases and J by 6 bases, with 12 bases left in between. CDR3 sequence (DNA): TGCGCCAGCAGCAGTGGGGGCCCCGATACGCAGTATTTT. It yields the protein CASSSGGPDTQYF.

Here the CDR3 DNA reads TGTGCCAGCAGCTTAGCCTTCCCGGGACAGGGGGGCTATGGCTACACCTTC. Its protein product is CASSLAFPGQGGYGYTF. The rearrangement joins TRBV28 to TRBJ1-2, with 11 bases that match TRBD1. The V gene's germline CDR1 is MDHEN and CDR2 SYDVKM. The CDR3 spans 17 residues. V lost 6 bases, J lost 4 bases, and 13 bases stayed unmatched.

The CDR3 region has the DNA TGTGCCAGCAGTTTCGCTGGTCTCACAGATACGCAGTATTTT. It is translated as CASSFAGLTDTQYF. The rearrangement uses TRBV27 and TRBJ2-3; D is undetermined. V gave up 3 bases and J gave up 2 bases, with 9 bases separating them. CDR3 length: 14 residues. The germline V gene encodes CDR1 MNHEY and CDR2 SMNVEV (reference sequence).

The chain combines TRBV27 with TRBJ2-1; D unclear. The germline gives CDR1 MNHEY, CDR2 SMNVEV (reference sequence). The CDR3 has 11 amino acids. V gave up 4 bases and J gave up 6 bases, with 4 bases separating them. The CDR3 DNA reads as TGTGCCAGCAGTTCTCGCAATGAGCAGTTCTTC. The encoded protein is CASSSRNEQFF.

Worth noting for this clone: A far larger clone is one nucleotide away, so this likely arose from a read error. Within the sample, other DNA sequences also encode this same CDR3. This chain connects TRBV7-3 to TRBJ1-5; no firm D call. The CDR3 consists of 12 residues. The germline V and J ends were trimmed by 2 bases and 4 bases, with 3 bases remaining between them. CDR1 is SGHTA, CDR2 FQGTGA, per germline. Here the CDR3 reads CASSLGNQPQHF. The CDR3 nucleotides are TGTGCCAGCAGCTTAGGAAATCAGCCCCAGCATTTT.